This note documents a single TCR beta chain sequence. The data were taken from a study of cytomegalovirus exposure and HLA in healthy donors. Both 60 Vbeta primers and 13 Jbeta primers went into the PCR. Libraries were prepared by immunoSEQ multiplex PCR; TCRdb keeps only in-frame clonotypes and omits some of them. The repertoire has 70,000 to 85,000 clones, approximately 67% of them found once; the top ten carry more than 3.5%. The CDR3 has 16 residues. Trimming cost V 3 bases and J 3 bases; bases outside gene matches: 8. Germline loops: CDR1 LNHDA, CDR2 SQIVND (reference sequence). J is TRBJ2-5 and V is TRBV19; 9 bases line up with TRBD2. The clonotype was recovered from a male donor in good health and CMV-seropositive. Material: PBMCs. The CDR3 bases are TGTGCCAGTAGTATTGATGAGCGGGGGGCCGAAGAGACCCAGTACTTC. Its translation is CASSIDERGAEETQYF. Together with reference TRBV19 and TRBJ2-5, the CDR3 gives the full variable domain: DGGITQSPKYLFRKEGQNVTLSCEQNLNHDAMYWYRQDPGQGLRLIYYSQIVNDFQKGDIAEGYSVSREKKESFPLTVTSAQKNPTAFYLCASSIDERGAEETQYFGPGTRLLVL.